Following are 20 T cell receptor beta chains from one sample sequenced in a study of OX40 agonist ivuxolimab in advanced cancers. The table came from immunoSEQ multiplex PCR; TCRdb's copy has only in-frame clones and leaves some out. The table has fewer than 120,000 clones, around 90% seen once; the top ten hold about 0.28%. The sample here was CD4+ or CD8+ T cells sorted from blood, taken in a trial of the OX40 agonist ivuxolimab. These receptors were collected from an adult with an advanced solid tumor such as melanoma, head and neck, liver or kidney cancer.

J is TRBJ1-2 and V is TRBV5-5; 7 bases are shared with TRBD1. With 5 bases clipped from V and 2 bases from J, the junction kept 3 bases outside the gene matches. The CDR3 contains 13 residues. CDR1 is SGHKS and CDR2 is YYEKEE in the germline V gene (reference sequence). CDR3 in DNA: TGTGCCAGCAGTGACAGGGTGAACTATGGCTACACCTTC. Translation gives CASSDRVNYGYTF.

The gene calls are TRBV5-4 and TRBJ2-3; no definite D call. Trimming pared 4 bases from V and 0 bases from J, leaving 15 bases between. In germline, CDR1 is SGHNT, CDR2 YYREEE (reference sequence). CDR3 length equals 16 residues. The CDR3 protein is CASSPLGALSTDTQYF. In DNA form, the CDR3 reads TGTGCCAGCAGCCCCCTAGGAGCGCTTAGCACAGATACGCAGTATTTT.

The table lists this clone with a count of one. CDR3 coding DNA: TGTGCCAGCTCACTCCAGGGGACTGAAGCTTTCTTT. Protein product: CASSLQGTEAFF. The chain is built from TRBV18 and TRBJ1-1; D is perhaps TRBD1 (6 bases). The CDR3 runs 12 residues. The germline V gene encodes CDR1 KGHSH and CDR2 LQKENI. Between the trimmed V and J ends, which lost 4 bases and 5 bases, there was a span of 8 bases. Full variable domain (outside the CDR3, taken from reference TRBV18 and TRBJ1-1): NAGVMQNPRHLVRRRGQEARLRCSPMKGHSHVYWYRQLPEEGLKFMVYLQKENIIDESGMPKERFSAEFPKEGPSILRIQQVVRGDSAAYFCASSLQGTEAFFGQGTRLTVV.

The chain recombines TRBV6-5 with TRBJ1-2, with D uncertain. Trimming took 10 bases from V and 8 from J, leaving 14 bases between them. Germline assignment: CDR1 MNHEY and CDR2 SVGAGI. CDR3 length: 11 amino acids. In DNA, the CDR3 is TGTGCCACGAGGCCTTTGAAAGGCTACACCTTC. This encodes CATRPLKGYTF.

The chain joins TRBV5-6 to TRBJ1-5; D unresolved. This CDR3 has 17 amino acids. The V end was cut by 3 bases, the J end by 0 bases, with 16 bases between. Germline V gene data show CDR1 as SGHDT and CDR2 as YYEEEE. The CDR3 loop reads CASSSEGSRYSNQPQHF. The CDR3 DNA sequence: TGTGCCAGCAGCTCCGAAGGGTCGCGTTATAGCAATCAGCCCCAGCATTTT.

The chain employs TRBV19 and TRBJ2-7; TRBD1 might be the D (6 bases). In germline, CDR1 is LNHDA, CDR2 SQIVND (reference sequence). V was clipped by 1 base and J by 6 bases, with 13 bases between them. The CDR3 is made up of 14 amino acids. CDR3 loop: CASSIVLGGAEQYF. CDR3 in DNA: TGTGCCAGTAGTATAGTCCTTGGGGGCGCCGAGCAGTACTTC.

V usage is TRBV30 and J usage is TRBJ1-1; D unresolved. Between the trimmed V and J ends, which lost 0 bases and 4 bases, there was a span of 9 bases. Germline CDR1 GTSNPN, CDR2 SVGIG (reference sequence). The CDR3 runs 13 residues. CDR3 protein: CAWSVFSGTEAFF. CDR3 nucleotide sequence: TGTGCCTGGAGTGTTTTCAGTGGCACTGAAGCTTTCTTT.

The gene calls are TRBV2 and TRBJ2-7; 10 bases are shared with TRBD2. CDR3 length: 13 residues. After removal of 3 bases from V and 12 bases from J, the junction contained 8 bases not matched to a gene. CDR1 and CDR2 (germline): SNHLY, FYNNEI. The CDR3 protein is CASSEGLAIRGYF. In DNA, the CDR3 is TGTGCCAGCAGTGAGGGACTAGCGATCCGAGGGTACTTC.

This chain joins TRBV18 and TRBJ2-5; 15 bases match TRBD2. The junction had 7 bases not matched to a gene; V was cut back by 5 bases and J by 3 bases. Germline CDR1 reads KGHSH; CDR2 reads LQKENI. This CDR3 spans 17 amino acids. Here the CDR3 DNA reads TGTGCCAGCTCAGGGACTAGCGGGAGGTCCCTCGAAGAGACCCAGTACTTC. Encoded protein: CASSGTSGRSLEETQYF.

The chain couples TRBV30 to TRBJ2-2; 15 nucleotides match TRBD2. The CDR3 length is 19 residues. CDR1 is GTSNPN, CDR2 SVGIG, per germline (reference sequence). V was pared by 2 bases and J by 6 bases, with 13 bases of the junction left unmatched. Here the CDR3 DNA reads TGTGCCTGGAGTTACCCGGGACTAGCGGGGGGAAAAGGTCCCGGGGAGCTGTTTTTT. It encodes CAWSYPGLAGGKGPGELFF.

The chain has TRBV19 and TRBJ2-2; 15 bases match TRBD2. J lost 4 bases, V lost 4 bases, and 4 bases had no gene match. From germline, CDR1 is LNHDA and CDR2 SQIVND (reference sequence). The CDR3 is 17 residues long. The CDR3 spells CASSRGLAGGSTGELFF. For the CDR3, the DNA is TGTGCCAGTAGTAGGGGACTAGCGGGGGGATCCACCGGGGAGCTGTTTTTT.

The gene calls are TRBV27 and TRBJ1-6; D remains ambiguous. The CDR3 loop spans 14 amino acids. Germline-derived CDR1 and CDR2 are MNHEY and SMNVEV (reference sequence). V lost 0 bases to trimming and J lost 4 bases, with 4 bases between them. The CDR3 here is CASSLSRYNSPLHF. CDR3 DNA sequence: TGTGCCAGCAGTTTATCACGATATAATTCACCCCTCCACTTT.

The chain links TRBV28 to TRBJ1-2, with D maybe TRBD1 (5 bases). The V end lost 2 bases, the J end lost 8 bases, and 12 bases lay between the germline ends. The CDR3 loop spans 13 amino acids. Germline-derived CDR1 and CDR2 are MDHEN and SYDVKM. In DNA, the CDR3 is TGTGCCAGCAGTTTAGAGGGGATACTAGGCTACACCTTC. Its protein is CASSLEGILGYTF.

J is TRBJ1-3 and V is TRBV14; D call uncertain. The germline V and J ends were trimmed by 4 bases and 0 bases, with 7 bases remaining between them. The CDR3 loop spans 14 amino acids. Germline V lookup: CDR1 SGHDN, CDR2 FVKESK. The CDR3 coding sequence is TGTGCCAGCAGCCGAAGGGTCTCTGGAAACACCATATATTTT. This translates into CASSRRVSGNTIYF. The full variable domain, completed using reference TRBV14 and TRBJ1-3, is EAGVTQFPSHSVIEKGQTVTLRCDPISGHDNLYWYRRVMGKEIKFLLHFVKESKQDESGMPNNRFLAERTGGTYSTLKVQPAELEDSGVYFCASSRRVSGNTIYFGEGSWLTVV.

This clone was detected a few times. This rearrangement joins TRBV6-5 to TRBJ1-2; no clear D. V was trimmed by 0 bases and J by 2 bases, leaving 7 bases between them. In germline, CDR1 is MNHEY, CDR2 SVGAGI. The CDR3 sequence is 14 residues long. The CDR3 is CASSYSAPNYGYTF. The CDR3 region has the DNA TGTGCCAGCAGTTACTCGGCACCCAACTATGGCTACACCTTC.

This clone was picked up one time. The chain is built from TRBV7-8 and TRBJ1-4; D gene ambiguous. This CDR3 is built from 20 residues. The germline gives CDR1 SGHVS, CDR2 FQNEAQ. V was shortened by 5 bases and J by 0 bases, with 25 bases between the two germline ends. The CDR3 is CASSTFVVKLEGATNEKLFF. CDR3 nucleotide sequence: TGTGCCAGCAGCACCTTTGTTGTAAAATTGGAGGGCGCAACTAATGAAAAACTGTTTTTT.

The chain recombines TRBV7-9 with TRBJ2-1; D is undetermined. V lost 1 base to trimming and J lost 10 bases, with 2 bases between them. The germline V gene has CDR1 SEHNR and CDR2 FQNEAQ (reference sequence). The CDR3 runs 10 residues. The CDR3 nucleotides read TGTGCCAGCAGCTTAGAAGAGCAGTTCTTC. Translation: CASSLEEQFF.

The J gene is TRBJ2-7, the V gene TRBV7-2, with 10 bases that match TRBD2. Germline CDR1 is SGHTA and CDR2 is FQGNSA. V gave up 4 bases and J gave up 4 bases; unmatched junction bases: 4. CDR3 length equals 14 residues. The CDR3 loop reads CASSSSGGAYEQYF. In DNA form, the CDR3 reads TGTGCCAGCAGCTCTAGCGGGGGCGCTTACGAGCAGTACTTC.

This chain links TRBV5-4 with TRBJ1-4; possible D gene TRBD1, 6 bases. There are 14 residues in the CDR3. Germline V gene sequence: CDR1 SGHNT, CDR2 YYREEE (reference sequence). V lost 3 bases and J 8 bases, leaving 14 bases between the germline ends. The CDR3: CASSSEGDLEKLFF. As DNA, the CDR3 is TGTGCCAGCAGCTCGGAGGGGGACCTAGAAAAACTGTTTTTT. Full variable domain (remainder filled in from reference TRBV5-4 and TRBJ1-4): ETGVTQSPTHLIKTRGQQVTLRCSSQSGHNTVSWYQQALGQGPQFIFQYYREEENGRGNFPPRFSGLQFPNYSSELNVNALELDDSALYLCASSSEGDLEKLFFGSGTQLSVL.

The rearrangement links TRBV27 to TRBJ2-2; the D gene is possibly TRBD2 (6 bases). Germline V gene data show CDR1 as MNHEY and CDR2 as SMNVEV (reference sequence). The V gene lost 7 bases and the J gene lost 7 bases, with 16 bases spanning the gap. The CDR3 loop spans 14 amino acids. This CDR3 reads CASNYGSGIGELFF. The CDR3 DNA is TGTGCCAGCAATTACGGGAGCGGCATCGGGGAGCTGTTTTTT.